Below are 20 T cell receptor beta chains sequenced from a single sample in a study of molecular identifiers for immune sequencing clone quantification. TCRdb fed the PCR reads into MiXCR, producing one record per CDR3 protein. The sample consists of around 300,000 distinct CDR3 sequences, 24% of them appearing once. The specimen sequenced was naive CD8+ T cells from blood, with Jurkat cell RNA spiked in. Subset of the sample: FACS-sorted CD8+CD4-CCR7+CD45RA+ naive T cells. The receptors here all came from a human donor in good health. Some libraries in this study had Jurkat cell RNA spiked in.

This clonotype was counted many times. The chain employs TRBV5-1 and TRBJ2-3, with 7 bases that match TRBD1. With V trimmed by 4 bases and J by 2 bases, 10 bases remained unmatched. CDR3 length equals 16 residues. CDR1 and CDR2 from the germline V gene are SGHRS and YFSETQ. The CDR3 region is CASSLTGTDYTDTQYF. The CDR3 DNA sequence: TGCGCCAGCAGCCTAACCGGGACAGACTACACAGATACGCAGTATTTT.

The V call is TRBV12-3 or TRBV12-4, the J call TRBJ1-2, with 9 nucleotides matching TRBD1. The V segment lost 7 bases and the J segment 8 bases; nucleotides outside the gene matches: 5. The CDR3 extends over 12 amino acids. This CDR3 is CASTTGGEGYTF. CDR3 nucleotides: TGTGCCAGCACCACAGGGGGCGAGGGCTACACCTTC.

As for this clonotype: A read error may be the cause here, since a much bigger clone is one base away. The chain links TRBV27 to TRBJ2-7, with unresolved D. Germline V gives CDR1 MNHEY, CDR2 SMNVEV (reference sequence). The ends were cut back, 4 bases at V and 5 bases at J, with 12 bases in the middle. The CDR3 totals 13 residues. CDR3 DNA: TGTGCCAGCAGTTCGGGCCCGCACAACGAGCAGTACTTC. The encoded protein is CASSSGPHNEQYF.

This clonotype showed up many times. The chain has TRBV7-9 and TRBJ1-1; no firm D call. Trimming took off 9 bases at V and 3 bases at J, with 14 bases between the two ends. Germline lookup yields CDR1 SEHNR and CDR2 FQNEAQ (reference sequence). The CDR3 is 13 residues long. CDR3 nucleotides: TGTGCCAGTGCCCCACTCGAGTACACTGAAGCTTTCTTT. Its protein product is CASAPLEYTEAFF. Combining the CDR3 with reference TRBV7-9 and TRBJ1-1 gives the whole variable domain DTGVSQNPRHKITKRGQNVTFRCDPISEHNRLYWYRQTLGQGPEFLTYFQNEAQLEKSRLLSDRFSAERPKGSFSTLEIQRTEQGDSAMYLCASAPLEYTEAFFGQGTRLTVV.

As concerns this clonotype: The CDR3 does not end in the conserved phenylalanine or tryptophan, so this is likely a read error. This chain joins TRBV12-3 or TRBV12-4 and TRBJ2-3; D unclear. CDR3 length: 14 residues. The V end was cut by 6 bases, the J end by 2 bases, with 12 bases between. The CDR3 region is CASRSPGPTDTQYL. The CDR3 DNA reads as TGTGCCAGCAGAAGCCCCGGGCCCACAGATACGCAGTATCTT.

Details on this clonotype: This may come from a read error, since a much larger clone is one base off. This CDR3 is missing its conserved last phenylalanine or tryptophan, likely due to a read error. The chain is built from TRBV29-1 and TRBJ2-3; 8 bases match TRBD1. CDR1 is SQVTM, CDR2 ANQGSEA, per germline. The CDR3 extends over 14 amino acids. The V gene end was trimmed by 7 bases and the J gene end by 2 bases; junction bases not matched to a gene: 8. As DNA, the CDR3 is TGCAGCGCTATGACAGGGGCCTACACAGATACGCAGTATTCT. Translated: CSAMTGAYTDTQYS.

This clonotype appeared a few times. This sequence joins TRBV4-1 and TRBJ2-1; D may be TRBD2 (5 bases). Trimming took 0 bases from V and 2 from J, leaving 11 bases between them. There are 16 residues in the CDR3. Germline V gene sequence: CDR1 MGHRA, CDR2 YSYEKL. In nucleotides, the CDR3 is TGCGCCAGCAGCCAAGATGGGGAGAGGGCCTACAATGAGCAGTTCTTC. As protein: CASSQDGERAYNEQFF.

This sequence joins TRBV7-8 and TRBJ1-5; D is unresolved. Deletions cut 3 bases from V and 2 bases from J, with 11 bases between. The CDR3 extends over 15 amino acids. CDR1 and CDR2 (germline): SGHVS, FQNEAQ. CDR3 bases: TGTGCCAGCAGCTTGTCGGGATGGGGCAATCAGCCCCAGCATTTT. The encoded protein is CASSLSGWGNQPQHF. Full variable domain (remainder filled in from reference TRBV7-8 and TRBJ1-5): GAGVSQSPRYKVAKRGQDVALRCDPISGHVSLFWYQQALGQGPEFLTYFQNEAQLDKSGLPSDRFFAERPEGSVSTLKIQRTQQEDSAVYLCASSLSGWGNQPQHFGDGTRLSIL.

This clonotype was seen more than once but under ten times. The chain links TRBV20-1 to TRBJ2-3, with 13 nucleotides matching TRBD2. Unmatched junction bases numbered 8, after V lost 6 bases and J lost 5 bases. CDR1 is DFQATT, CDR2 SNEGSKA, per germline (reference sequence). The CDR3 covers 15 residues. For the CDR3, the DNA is TGCAGTGCCCCCGGGACTAGCGGGACCCTAGATACGCAGTATTTT. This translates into CSAPGTSGTLDTQYF.

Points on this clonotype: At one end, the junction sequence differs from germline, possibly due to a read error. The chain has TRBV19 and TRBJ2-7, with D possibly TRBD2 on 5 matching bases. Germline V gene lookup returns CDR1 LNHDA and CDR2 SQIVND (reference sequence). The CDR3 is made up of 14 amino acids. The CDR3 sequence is CSSSRSGLYYEQYF. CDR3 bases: TGTTCCAGTAGTAGATCGGGATTATATTACGAGCAGTACTTC.

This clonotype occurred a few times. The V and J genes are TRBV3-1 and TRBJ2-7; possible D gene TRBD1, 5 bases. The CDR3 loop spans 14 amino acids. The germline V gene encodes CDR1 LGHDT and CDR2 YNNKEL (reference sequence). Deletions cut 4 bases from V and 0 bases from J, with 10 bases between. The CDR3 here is CASSPDTDSYEQYF. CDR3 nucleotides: TGTGCCAGCAGCCCGGACACCGACTCCTACGAGCAGTACTTC.

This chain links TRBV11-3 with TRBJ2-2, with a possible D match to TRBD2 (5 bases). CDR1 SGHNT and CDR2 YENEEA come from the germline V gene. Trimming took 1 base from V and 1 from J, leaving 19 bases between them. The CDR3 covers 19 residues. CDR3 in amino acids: CASSLGPSFGMENTGELFF. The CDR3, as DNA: TGTGCCAGCAGCTTAGGCCCGTCTTTCGGGATGGAGAACACCGGGGAGCTGTTTTTT.

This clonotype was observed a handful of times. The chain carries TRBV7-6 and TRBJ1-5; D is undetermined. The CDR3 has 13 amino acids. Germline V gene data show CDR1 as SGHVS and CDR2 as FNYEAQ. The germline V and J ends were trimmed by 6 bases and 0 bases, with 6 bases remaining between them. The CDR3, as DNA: TGTGCCAGCAGGAGGCTTAGCAATCAGCCCCAGCATTTT. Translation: CASRRLSNQPQHF.

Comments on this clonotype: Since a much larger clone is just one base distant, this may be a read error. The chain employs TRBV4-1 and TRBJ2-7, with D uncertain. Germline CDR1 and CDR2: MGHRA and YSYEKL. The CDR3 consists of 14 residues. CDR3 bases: TGCGCCCGCAGCCAAGATCTCGTGGTCTACGAGCAGTACTTC. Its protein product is CARSQDLVVYEQYF.

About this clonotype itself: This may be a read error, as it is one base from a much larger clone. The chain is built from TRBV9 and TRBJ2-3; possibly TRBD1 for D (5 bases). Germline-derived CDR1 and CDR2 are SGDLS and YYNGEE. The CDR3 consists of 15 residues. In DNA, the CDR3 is TGTGCCAGCAGCGTAGCTGGCAGGGTCACAGATATGCAGTATTTT. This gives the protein CASSVAGRVTDMQYF.

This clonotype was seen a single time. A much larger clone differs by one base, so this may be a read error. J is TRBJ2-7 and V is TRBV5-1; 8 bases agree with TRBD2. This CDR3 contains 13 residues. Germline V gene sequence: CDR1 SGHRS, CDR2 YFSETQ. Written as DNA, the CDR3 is TGCGCCGGCAGCGAGGGACTAGCCTACGAGCAGTACTTC. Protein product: CAGSEGLAYEQYF.

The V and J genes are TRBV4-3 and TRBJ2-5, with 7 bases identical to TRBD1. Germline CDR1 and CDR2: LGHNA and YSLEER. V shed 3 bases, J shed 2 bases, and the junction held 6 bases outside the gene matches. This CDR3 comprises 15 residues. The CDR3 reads CASSQLDRPQETQYF. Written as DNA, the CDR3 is TGCGCCAGCAGCCAGCTGGACAGGCCTCAAGAGACCCAGTACTTC.

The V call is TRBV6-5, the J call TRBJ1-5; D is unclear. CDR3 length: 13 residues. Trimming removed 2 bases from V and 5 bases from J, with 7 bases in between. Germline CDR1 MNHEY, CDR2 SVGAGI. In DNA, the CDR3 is TGTGCCAGCAGTTACGGCAATTATCAGCCCCAGCATTTT. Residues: CASSYGNYQPQHF.

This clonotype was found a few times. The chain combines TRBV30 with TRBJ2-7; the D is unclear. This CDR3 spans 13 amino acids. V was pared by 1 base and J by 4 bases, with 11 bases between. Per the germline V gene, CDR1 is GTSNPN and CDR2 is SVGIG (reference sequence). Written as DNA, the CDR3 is TGTGCCTGGAGTGCCCTCCAAGGTTACGAGCAGTACTTC. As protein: CAWSALQGYEQYF. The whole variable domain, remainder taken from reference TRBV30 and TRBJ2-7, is SQTIHQWPATLVQPVGSPLSLECTVEGTSNPNLYWYRQAAGRGLQLLFYSVGIGQISSEVPQNLSASRPQDRQFILSSKKLLLSDSGFYLCAWSALQGYEQYFGPGTRLTVT.

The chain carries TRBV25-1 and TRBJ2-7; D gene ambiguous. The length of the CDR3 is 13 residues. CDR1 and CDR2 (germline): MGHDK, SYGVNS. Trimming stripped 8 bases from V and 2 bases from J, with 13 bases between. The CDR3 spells CASLVGGPYEQYF. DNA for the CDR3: TGTGCCAGCCTGGTTGGTGGTCCCTACGAGCAGTACTTC.